This record looks at one T cell receptor (beta chain) sequence and its context. The data were taken from a study of Ad26.COV2.S vaccination and SARS-CoV-2 variants. Measured with immunoSEQ multiplex PCR; TCRdb has only the in-frame clones, and not every one. The sample lists 400,000 to 500,000 clones, approximately 90% occurring once. This sample's treatment: around 19 received Ad26.COV2.S at low or high dose, single or two shots; 5 received placebo; per-sample allocation not given. Collection of the samples took place on day 63 after the first injection of vaccine or placebo. Germline V gene sequence: CDR1 KGHSH, CDR2 LQKENI. The germline V and J ends were trimmed by 3 bases and 6 bases, with 16 bases remaining between them. This CDR3 has 15 residues.

The sample in question was peripheral blood, obtained in a trial of Ad26.COV2.S vaccine versus placebo. The chain couples TRBV18 to TRBJ2-3, with a tentative D call TRBD2 (6 bases). The sequence was obtained from a person between 18 and 65 years old who received the Ad26.COV2.S COVID-19 vaccine or a placebo. In DNA, the CDR3 is TGTGCCAGCTCACCCTTGGCGGGGCCGTTTGATACGCAGTATTTT. This sequence encodes CASSPLAGPFDTQYF. The full variable domain, completed using reference TRBV18 and TRBJ2-3, is NAGVMQNPRHLVRRRGQEARLRCSPMKGHSHVYWYRQLPEEGLKFMVYLQKENIIDESGMPKERFSAEFPKEGPSILRIQQVVRGDSAAYFCASSPLAGPFDTQYFGPGTRLTVL.